Listed below are T cell receptor beta chains from one sample, sequenced in a study of blood T cells in healthy people across ages. MiXCR, run by TCRdb on the 5' RACE reads, gives a single entry per CDR3 protein. The data contain over 600,000 distinct CDR3 sequences, around three fifths of them singletons. Specimen: blood. These receptors were collected from a man aged 40-49 years in good health. The CDR3 runs from the conserved cysteine through the conserved F or W. A D gene is named only where the DNA matches it firmly. Some rows mark clone size as missing; the rest say once, few, many or name a class of expanded clone.

J: TRBJ2-7
V: TRBV20-1
D: TRBD2
size: few
DNA: TGCAGTGCACCTAGCGGAAACTCCTACGAGCAGTACTTC
CDR3: CSAPSGNSYEQYF

J: TRBJ2-2
V: TRBV24-1
D: NA
size: NA
DNA: TGTGCCACCAGTGATCGGAGTACGACAAGGGGGTTGGGGAGCACCGGGGAGCTGTTTTTT
CDR3: CATSDRSTTRGLGSTGELFF

J: TRBJ2-7
V: TRBV11-2
D: NA
size: NA
DNA: TGTGCCAGCAGGAAGCCAGGGTTAAGCTCGCGCGAGCAGTACTTC
CDR3: CASRKPGLSSREQYF

J: TRBJ2-2
V: TRBV27
D: NA
size: NA
DNA: TGTGCCAGCAGTCCCTCAGTCACCGGGGAGCTGTTTTTT
CDR3: CASSPSVTGELFF

J: TRBJ2-5
V: TRBV5-1
D: NA
size: NA
DNA: TGCGCCAGCAGCCGCACCCCTCTCGAGGGGCGGGAGACCCAGTACTTC
CDR3: CASSRTPLEGRETQYF

J: TRBJ1-2
V: TRBV27
D: NA
size: NA
DNA: TGTGCCAGCAGTTACACCGCAGGATGGGGCTATGGCTACACCTTC
CDR3: CASSYTAGWGYGYTF

J: TRBJ2-5
V: TRBV28
D: NA
size: NA
DNA: TGTGCCAGCAGTTTCCAGGGGAGGAAGACCCAGTACTTC
CDR3: CASSFQGRKTQYF

J: TRBJ2-1
V: TRBV5-1
D: TRBD2
size: NA
DNA: TGCGCCAGCATGAGCGGGAGGGGGTGGTTCTTC
CDR3: CASMSGRGWFF

J: TRBJ2-5
V: TRBV21-1
D: NA
size: NA
DNA: TGTGCCAGCAGCTCCGGCCCTGTCCAAGAGACCCAGTACTTC
CDR3: CASSSGPVQETQYF

J: TRBJ2-5
V: TRBV20-1
D: NA
size: NA
DNA: TGCAGTGCACCTAGAGAGGGCCAGGGAGAGACCCAGTACTTC
CDR3: CSAPREGQGETQYF

J: TRBJ2-1
V: TRBV5-1
D: TRBD1
size: NA
DNA: TGCGCCAGCAGCGACACGCGGGCAGGGGGCGCGGGGGAGCAGTTCTTC
CDR3: CASSDTRAGGAGEQFF

J: TRBJ2-5
V: TRBV15
D: TRBD2
size: NA
DNA: TGTGCCACCAGCGGGGTAGCGGGATTGGAGACCCAGTACTTC
CDR3: CATSGVAGLETQYF

J: TRBJ2-6
V: TRBV11-2
D: NA
size: NA
DNA: TGTGCCAGCAGCTTAGATGGGCCGTCTGGGGCCAACGTCCTGACTTTC
CDR3: CASSLDGPSGANVLTF

J: TRBJ2-7
V: TRBV27
D: TRBD1
size: few
DNA: TGTGCCAGCAGTCACGGGACAGGAGCCTACGAGCAGTACTTC
CDR3: CASSHGTGAYEQYF

J: TRBJ1-2
V: TRBV9
D: NA
size: once
DNA: TGTGCCAGCAGCGTCGGAGGAGACGTATATGGCTACACCTTC
CDR3: CASSVGGDVYGYTF

J: TRBJ1-5
V: TRBV20-1
D: NA
size: NA
DNA: TGCAGTGCTAGTGGGGGGCAGGGCAATCAGCCCCAGCATTTT
CDR3: CSASGGQGNQPQHF

J: TRBJ2-5
V: TRBV4-1
D: TRBD1
size: NA
DNA: TGCGCCAGCAGCCAGTCGGGACAGGGAATGACCCAGTACTTC
CDR3: CASSQSGQGMTQYF

J: TRBJ1-1
V: TRBV29-1
D: NA
size: NA
DNA: TGCAGCGTTGGTTCCGGGCCAGGCCTCACGGAAGCTTTCTTT
CDR3: CSVGSGPGLTEAFF

J: TRBJ2-1
V: TRBV7-2
D: NA
size: NA
DNA: TGTGCCAGCTGGAGTGGAGGGGATGAGCAGTTCTTC
CDR3: CASWSGGDEQFF

J: TRBJ1-1
V: TRBV15
D: NA
size: NA
DNA: TGTGCCACCAGCAGTGCGGACACGTCTCGGGTGAAAGCTTTCTTT
CDR3: CATSSADTSRVKAFF

J: TRBJ2-6
V: TRBV5-6
D: NA
size: NA
DNA: NA
CDR3: CASSLSASVRAGDPSGANVLTF

J: TRBJ1-2
V: TRBV6-1
D: NA
size: NA
DNA: TGTGCCAGCAGTGAAGCGAGCACAGGCGGGGGTGGCTACACCTTC
CDR3: CASSEASTGGGGYTF

J: TRBJ2-4
V: TRBV20-1
D: NA
size: NA
DNA: TGCAGTGCTAGTCTGCGGGACAAAAACATTCAGTACTTC
CDR3: CSASLRDKNIQYF

J: TRBJ2-7
V: TRBV7-2
D: NA
size: NA
DNA: TGTGCCAGCAGCTTATATGGGGGTGGCAATGAGCAGTACTTC
CDR3: CASSLYGGGNEQYF

J: TRBJ2-3
V: TRBV7-9
D: NA
size: NA
DNA: TGTGCCAGTTCCCCCCCGGGACGAGCGACAGATACGCAGTATTTT
CDR3: CASSPPGRATDTQYF

J: TRBJ1-1
V: TRBV29-1
D: TRBD1
size: NA
DNA: TGCAGCGTTGAGGGACAGGGGATGACTGAAGCTTTCTTT
CDR3: CSVEGQGMTEAFF

J: TRBJ2-7
V: TRBV18
D: TRBD2
size: NA
DNA: TGTGCAAGCTCACCCCAACTAGCGGGAAACCTCAATGAGCAGTACTTC
CDR3: CASSPQLAGNLNEQYF

J: TRBJ2-1
V: TRBV7-8
D: TRBD2
size: NA
DNA: TGTGCCAGCAGCTTTATCCTCCTAGCGGGAGTCAATGAGCAGTTCTTC
CDR3: CASSFILLAGVNEQFF

J: TRBJ2-1
V: TRBV5-1
D: TRBD1
size: few
DNA: TGCGCCAGCAGCGGGGGACAGGGGGCTCACAATGAGCAGTTCTTC
CDR3: CASSGGQGAHNEQFF

J: TRBJ2-3
V: TRBV20-1
D: TRBD2
size: NA
DNA: TGCAGTGCTAGTATCCGGGACGGGAGGGATCTTCCGCAGTATTTT
CDR3: CSASIRDGRDLPQYF

J: TRBJ2-4
V: TRBV27
D: TRBD1
size: NA
DNA: TGTGCCAGCAGTCTACAGGGGGTGGTGGACATTCAGTACTTC
CDR3: CASSLQGVVDIQYF